Given below is one T cell receptor beta chain in context. The CDR3 spans 13 residues. V shed 4 bases and J shed 3 bases, with 10 bases lying between them. Per germline, CDR1 SGHTA and CDR2 FQGTGA. The data belong to a study of Graves' ophthalmopathy and Graves' hyperthyroidism. Amplifying from RNA transcripts, the study obtained TCR beta CDR3 regions. Scientists carried out first-round RT-PCR using HTBI primers and then a second-round multiplex PCR. TCRdb called the multiplex PCR reads again in MiXCR, with one record for every CDR3 protein. The sample lists 650,000 to 900,000 distinct CDR3 sequences, 40% occurring once. Under 3 months in duration, the ophthalmopathy in affected donors had moderate-to-severe activity, CAS ≥3 and NOSPECS ≥4. Symptoms, serum thyroxine and TRAb, thyroid ultrasound, and orbital computed tomography formed the diagnostic basis.

The sequence derives from an adult man with Graves' ophthalmopathy. The chain is built from TRBV7-3 and TRBJ2-7, with a tentative D call TRBD2 (6 bases). Sequenced input: peripheral blood. In DNA form, the CDR3 reads TGTGCCAGCAGCTCCCTGCGGGACTACGAGCAGTACTTC. This gives the protein CASSSLRDYEQYF.